This T cell receptor beta chain derives from a study of shared clonotypes between healthy human individuals. Findings and limits, study-wide: Roughly 5% of naive CD4 clonotypes were shared across several donors. The study sampled only blood, and tissue repertoires likely differ.

CD45RO-negative cells were positively selected for CCR7, leaving out terminally differentiated effector memory CD45RA+ cells. For this clone: Its antigen is currently unknown. The junction departs from germline at one end; a sequencing error may be responsible.

There are 13 residues in the CDR3. Germline CDR1 reads SSHAT; CDR2 reads FNYEAQ (reference sequence). In the authors' methods: There were no quality scores in the junction-only immunoSEQ sequences, so filtering differed. The repertoire was sequenced with immunoSEQ multiplex PCR; TCRdb's copy has only in-frame clones and lacks some. Clone size and the V and J calls come from that table; the DNA yielded D and trimming. The sample has hundreds of thousands of clones, around 93% seen once. The V call is TRBV7-7, the J call TRBJ2-5; TRBD2 aligns across 7 bases. This clonotype was sampled from a man aged 25-45 years in good health. Specimen: naive CD8+ T cells sorted from blood. The CDR3 is CASSFRGEETQYF. CDR3 DNA sequence: TGTGCTAGCAGCTTTCGGGGGGAGGAGACCCAGTACTTC.